This T cell receptor (beta chain) was sequenced for a study of T cell responses to AZD1222 COVID-19 vaccine. Study-level points and caveats: White British people made up most donors, females outnumbered males, and clonal diversity was possibly underestimated.

Assay: immunoSEQ multiplex PCR; the TCRdb copy retains only in-frame clones and omits some. The repertoire holds roughly 100,000 clones, with 80% to 90% as singletons. Concerning this clone: Its antigen remains unknown.

The CDR3 spans 14 residues. Germline V CDR1 and CDR2: SNHLY, FYNNEI. With 1 base removed from V and 7 bases from J, the gap between germline ends came to 11 bases. Sequences were derived from peripheral blood, sampled on day 0 of AZD1222 vaccination. The clonotype originates from an adult in good health. J is TRBJ1-3 and V is TRBV2; perhaps TRBD1 as D (5 bases). For the CDR3, the DNA is TGTGCCAGCAGTGAAGTCCGAGCAGGGAACACCATATATTTT. It translates to CASSEVRAGNTIYF.